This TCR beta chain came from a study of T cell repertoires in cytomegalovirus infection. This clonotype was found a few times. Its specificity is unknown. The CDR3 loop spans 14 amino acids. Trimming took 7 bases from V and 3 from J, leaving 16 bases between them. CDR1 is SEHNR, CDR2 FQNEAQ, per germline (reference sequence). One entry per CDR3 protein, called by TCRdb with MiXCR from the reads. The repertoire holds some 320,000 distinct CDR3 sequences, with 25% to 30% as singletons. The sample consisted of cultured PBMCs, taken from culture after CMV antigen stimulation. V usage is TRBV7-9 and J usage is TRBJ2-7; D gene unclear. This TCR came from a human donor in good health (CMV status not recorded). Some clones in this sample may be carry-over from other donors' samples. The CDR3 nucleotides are TGTGCCAGCACCCCCATTGGTGGCGGCTACGAGCAGTACTTC. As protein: CASTPIGGGYEQYF.